This T cell receptor beta chain is drawn from a study of vaccination and CD4 T cells after COVID-19. Study information: For post-vaccine samples, collection took place a median about 72 days after dose two, ranging from 14 to 241.

At the Johns Hopkins FTIC core, DNA taken from cultured CD4+ T cells was sequenced by way of the Oncomine TCR Beta short-read assay. In this case, cultured CD4+ T cells provided the extracted genomic DNA. TCRdb called the PCR reads again in MiXCR, with one record for every CDR3 protein. The sample holds thousands of distinct CDR3 sequences; roughly a third are singletons and the top ten take around a third. Notes on this clonotype: Its antigen is currently unknown.

The treatment: roughly ten-day PBMC culture with coronavirus spike peptide pools or control peptides (ViraFEST assay). Those CD4+ T cells from the unexposed donor predate the COVID-19 pandemic (2011-2018). The germline V gene encodes CDR1 SGHTA and CDR2 FQGNSA. There are 16 residues in the CDR3. Germline trimming cut 6 bases from V and 1 base from J; bases unmatched to any gene: 7. The chain is built from TRBV7-2 and TRBJ2-1; TRBD2 aligns across 9 bases. The source of this sequence is a human donor in good health. Sequenced input: CD4+ T cells from blood, cultured in vitro. Written as DNA, the CDR3 is TGTGCCAGCAGTTTTAGCGGGAGCCCGTCCTACAATGAGCAGTTCTTC. It yields the protein CASSFSGSPSYNEQFF.